This T cell receptor (beta chain) is from a study of early T cells in non-severe SARS-CoV-2 infection. Study-wide background: Sequenced material consisted of bulk RNA (from unsorted whole blood), and chains were unpaired.

With regard to this clonotype: Antigen: not known.

Findings and limits, study-wide: VDJdb matches were skewed toward anti-spike CD8 T cell responses.

Unique molecular identifiers were added to individual cDNA molecules. One entry per CDR3 protein, called by TCRdb with MiXCR from the 5' RACE reads. The repertoire includes 85,000 to 95,000 distinct CDR3 sequences, approximately 15% of them detected once, and about 0.58% sits in the top ten. The germline CDR1 and CDR2 sequences are MGHDK and SYGVNS. CDR3 length: 15 amino acids. V lost 7 bases, J lost 7 bases, and 9 bases stayed unmatched. V gene TRBV25-1 combines with J gene TRBJ2-3; 12 positions agree with TRBD2. The sequenced material came from whole blood. The TCR comes from an adult who was a healthcare worker with PCR-confirmed SARS-CoV-2 infection or an uninfected control (not recorded which). The CDR3 DNA is TGTGCCAGCACCAAACGGACTAGCGGGGTGCATACGCAGTATTTT. Its protein product is CASTKRTSGVHTQYF. The entire variable domain, with the rest obtained from reference TRBV25-1 and TRBJ2-3, is as follows: EADIYQTPRYLVIGTGKKITLECSQTMGHDKMYWYQQDPGMELHLIHYSYGVNSTEKGDLSSESTVSRIRTEHFPLTLESARPSHTSQYLCASTKRTSGVHTQYFGPGTRLTVL.